The T cell receptor (beta chain) described here comes from a study of blood T cell repertoires in COVID-19. Study at large: Sources were T cells, B-cell-depleted T cells, or PBMCs; the material itself was cDNA or gDNA.

This CDR3 contains 13 residues. Germline V lookup: CDR1 SQVTM, CDR2 ANQGSEA. The V end was cut by 4 bases, the J end by 2 bases, with 11 bases between. Per the study methods: Scientists estimated how many nucleated cells there were by amplifying reference gene primers. Profiling relied on immunoSEQ multiplex PCR, and the TCRdb table lists in-frame clones only, not all of them. V, J and clone size derive from that table, while D and trimming were established from the DNA sequence. The table lists about 49,000 clones, 65% to 90% of them singletons. The sequence was collected from a woman of 80 years or more with COVID-19, enrolled during active disease. Material: peripheral blood. The rearrangement uses TRBV29-1 and TRBJ1-2; the D is unclear. CDR3 protein: CSVAETTNYGYTF. In DNA form, the CDR3 reads TGCAGCGTTGCAGAGACAACGAACTATGGCTACACCTTC. Full variable domain (rest looked up from reference TRBV29-1 and TRBJ1-2): SAVISQKPSRDICQRGTSLTIQCQVDSQVTMMFWYRQQPGQSLTLIATANQGSEATYESGFVIDKFPISRPNLTFSTLTVSNMSPEDSSIYLCSVAETTNYGYTFGSGTRLTVV.